The clone carrying this T cell receptor (beta chain) has only a few counts. Trimming shortened V by 3 bases and J by 3 bases, and 14 bases separated the two germline ends. CDR3 length: 16 amino acids. Germline CDR1 is MGHRA and CDR2 is YSYEKL. Peripheral blood and lesional scalp punch biopsies were taken from alopecia areata patients. This sample was included in a study of CD8+ T cells in alopecia areata. Study-level information: Treatment comprised oral tofacitinib, 5 to 10 mg twice daily, in treated patients.

The sequencing template was cDNA reverse transcribed from extracted RNA. Produced via immunoSEQ multiplex PCR; TCRdb's table is partial and in-frame only. Of roughly 150,000 clones in the sample, around three fifths are singletons; the top ten hold 6.4%. The sequence derives from a human donor with alopecia areata. The chain combines TRBV4-1 with TRBJ1-4, with D maybe TRBD1 (5 bases). The sequenced sample was CD4+ T cells sorted from blood, obtained at week 0. The CDR3 loop reads CASSQNVGGANEKLFF. In DNA, the CDR3 is TGCGCCAGCAGCCAGAATGTTGGGGGAGCTAATGAAAAACTGTTTTTT.